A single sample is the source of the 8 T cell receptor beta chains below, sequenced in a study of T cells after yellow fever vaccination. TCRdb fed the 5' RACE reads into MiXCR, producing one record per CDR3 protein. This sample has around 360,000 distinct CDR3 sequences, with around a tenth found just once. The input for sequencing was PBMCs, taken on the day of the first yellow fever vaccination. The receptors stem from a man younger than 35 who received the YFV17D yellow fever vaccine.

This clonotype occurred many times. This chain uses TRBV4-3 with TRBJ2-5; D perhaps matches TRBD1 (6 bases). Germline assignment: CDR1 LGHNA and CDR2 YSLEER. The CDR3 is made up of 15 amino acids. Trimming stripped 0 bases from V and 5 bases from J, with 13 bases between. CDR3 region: CASSQDPDSRETQYF. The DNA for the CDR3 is TGCGCCAGCAGCCAAGATCCGGACAGCAGGGAGACCCAGTACTTC.

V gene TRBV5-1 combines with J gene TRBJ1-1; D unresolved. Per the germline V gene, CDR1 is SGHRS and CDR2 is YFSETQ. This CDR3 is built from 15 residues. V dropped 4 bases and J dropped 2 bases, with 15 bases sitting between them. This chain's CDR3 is CASSLSSPLNTEAFF. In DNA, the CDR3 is TGCGCCAGCAGCCTATCATCCCCGCTAAACACTGAAGCTTTCTTT.

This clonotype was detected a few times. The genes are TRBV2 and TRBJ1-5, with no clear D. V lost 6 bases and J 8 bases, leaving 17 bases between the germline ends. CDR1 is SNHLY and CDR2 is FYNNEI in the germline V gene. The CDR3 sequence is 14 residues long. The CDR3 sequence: CASSNRESWEPQHF. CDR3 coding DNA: TGTGCCAGCAGCAACCGGGAGTCTTGGGAGCCCCAGCATTTT.

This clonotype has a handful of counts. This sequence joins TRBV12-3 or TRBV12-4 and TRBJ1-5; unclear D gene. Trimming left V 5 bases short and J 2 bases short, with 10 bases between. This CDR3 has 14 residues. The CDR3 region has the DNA TGTGCCAGCAGTCCCTCTCGGGGCAATCAGCCCCAGCATTTT. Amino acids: CASSPSRGNQPQHF.

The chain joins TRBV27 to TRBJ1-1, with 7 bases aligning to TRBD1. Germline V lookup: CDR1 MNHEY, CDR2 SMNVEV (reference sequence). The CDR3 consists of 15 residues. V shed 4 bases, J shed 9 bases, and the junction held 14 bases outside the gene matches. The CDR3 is CASSSMVGTARKAFF. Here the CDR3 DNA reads TGTGCCAGCAGTTCCATGGTCGGGACAGCAAGAAAAGCTTTCTTT.

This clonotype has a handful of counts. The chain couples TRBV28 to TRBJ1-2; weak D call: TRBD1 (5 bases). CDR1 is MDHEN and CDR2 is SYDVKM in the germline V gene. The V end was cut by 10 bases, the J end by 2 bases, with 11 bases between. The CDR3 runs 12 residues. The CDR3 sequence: CATLTVNYGYTF. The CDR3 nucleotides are TGTGCCACTCTGACAGTCAACTATGGCTACACCTTC.

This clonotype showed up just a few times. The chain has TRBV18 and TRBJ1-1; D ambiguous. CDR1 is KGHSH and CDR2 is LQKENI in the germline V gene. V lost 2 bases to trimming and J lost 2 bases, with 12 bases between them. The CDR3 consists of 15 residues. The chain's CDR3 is CASSPELIQNTEAFF. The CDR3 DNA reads TGTGCCAGCTCACCAGAGCTAATACAAAACACTGAAGCTTTCTTT.

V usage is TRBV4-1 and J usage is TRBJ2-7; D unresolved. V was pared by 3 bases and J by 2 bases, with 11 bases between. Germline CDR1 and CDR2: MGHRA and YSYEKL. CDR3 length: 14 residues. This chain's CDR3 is CASSQGRRAYEQYV. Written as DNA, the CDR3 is TGCGCCAGCAGCCAGGGCCGTCGGGCCTACGAGCAGTACGTC.